The text below deals with one TCR beta chain. The CDR3 runs 15 residues. Deletions cut 5 bases from V and 0 bases from J, with 14 bases between. The data originate from a study of CD4 and CD8 cells across lung adenocarcinoma regions. Donors had localized lung adenocarcinoma, a non-small cell lung cancer. MiXCR was run by TCRdb on the PCR reads, yielding one entry per CDR3 protein. Of under 15,000 distinct CDR3 sequences listed, about 50% were seen once; the top ten hold roughly 30%. The V and J genes are TRBV12-3 or TRBV12-4 and TRBJ2-7; a weak D match, TRBD2 (6 bases). The material sequenced was CD8+ T cells from the center of a lung tumor. The receptor's source is a female donor with lung adenocarcinoma. The CD4 and CD8 labels of this study may be unreliable. The CDR3 protein is CASSRDSGSSYEQYF. In DNA, the CDR3 is TGTGCCAGCAGTCGGGACTCTGGGAGCTCCTACGAGCAGTACTTC.